This TCR beta chain appears in the sequencing data of a study of cytomegalovirus exposure and HLA in healthy donors. Study results and caveats: Later on, a genetic analysis was performed. It linked a missense variant in DCLRE1C with V- and J-gene trimming of TCR beta. For most TCR beta V segments, an earlier analysis put the productive rate at about 90% or about 30% of the time. Across donors, most TCRs were seen rarely, yet some public ones were widespread. In a later analysis, common viral pathogens appeared linked to several of the most significant clusters.

Points on this clone: The antigen is unknown.

Researchers ran the PCR with 60 Vbeta and 13 Jbeta primers. TCRdb's table, derived via immunoSEQ multiplex PCR, lists solely in-frame clones and lacks some. Among under 200,000 clones listed, around 72% were seen once. CDR3 length: 13 residues. Germline V CDR1 and CDR2: MNHEY, SMNVEV (reference sequence). V was pared by 11 bases and J by 5 bases, with 8 bases of the junction left unmatched. This receptor was identified in a middle-aged man in good health and CMV-seronegative. The chain has TRBV27 and TRBJ2-2, with 7 nucleotides matching TRBD1. Sequencing was carried out using PBMCs. The CDR3 DNA sequence: TGTGCCTGTGAGGGGGCAAGGACCGGGGAGCTGTTTTTT. Translation: CACEGARTGELFF.